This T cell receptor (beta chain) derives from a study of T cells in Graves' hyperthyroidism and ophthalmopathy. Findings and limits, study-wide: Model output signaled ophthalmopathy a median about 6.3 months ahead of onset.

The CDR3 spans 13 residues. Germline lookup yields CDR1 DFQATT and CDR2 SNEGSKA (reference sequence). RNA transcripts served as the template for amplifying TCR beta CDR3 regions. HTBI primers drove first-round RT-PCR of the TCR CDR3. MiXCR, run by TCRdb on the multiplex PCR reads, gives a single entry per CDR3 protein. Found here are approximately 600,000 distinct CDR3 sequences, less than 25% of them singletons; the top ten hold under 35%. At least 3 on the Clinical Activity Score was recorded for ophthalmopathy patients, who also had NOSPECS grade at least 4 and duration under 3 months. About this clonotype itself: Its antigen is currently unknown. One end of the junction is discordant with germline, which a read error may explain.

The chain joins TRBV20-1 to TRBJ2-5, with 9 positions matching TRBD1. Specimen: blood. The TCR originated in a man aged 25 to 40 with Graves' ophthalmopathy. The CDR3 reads CSALGDREETLYF. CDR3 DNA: TGCAGTGCCCTTGGGGACAGGGAAGAGACCCTGTACTTC.